These 28 T cell receptor beta chains were all obtained from the same sample, sequenced in a study of blood T cells in healthy people across ages. A second PCR of about 7 to 12 cycles used a sample-barcoded 5' primer and a J-beta primer mix. TCRdb independently ran MiXCR on the 5' RACE reads; one entry per CDR3 protein. This sample has approximately 780,000 distinct CDR3 sequences; about a quarter occur once, and the top ten carry over 2.5%. This same sample was also part of a study on T cells of mothers and their children.

The sequencing input was blood. The source is a boy aged 5-17 years in good health.

In the case of this clonotype: The junction departs from germline at one end; a sequencing error may be responsible. The chain carries TRBV28 and TRBJ2-4, with 7 positions matching TRBD1. In germline, CDR1 is MDHEN, CDR2 SYDVKM. The CDR3 runs to 13 residues. CDR3 in DNA: TGTGCCGGCAGTTCAGGGGGTTGGAACATTCAGTACTTC. Amino acids: CAGSSGGWNIQYF.

This chain links TRBV4-2 with TRBJ1-6, with D uncertain. The CDR3 runs 14 residues. Trimming cost V 0 bases and J 7 bases, with 7 bases left between them. CDR1 LGHNA and CDR2 YNFKEQ come from the germline V gene. Here the CDR3 reads CASSQEGSNSPLHF. The CDR3 DNA reads TGTGCCAGCAGCCAAGAAGGGTCCAATTCACCCCTCCACTTT.

The rearrangement joins TRBV7-2 to TRBJ1-1; D not certain. Germline CDR1 is SGHTA and CDR2 is FQGNSA. Trimming removed 5 bases from V and 0 bases from J, with 7 bases in between. The length of the CDR3 is 13 residues. CDR3 in amino acids: CASSPMMNTEAFF. The CDR3 DNA follows: TGTGCCAGCAGCCCTATGATGAACACTGAAGCTTTCTTT. Complete variable domain (other parts from reference TRBV7-2 and TRBJ1-1): GAGVSQSPSNKVTEKGKDVELRCDPISGHTALYWYRQSLGQGLEFLIYFQGNSAPDKSGLPSDRFSAERTGGSVSTLTIQRTQQEDSAVYLCASSPMMNTEAFFGQGTRLTVV.

This clonotype was observed a handful of times. DNA of the CDR3: TGTGCCAGCAGCTTCGACAGGGTGTATGGCTACACCTTC. Protein product: CASSFDRVYGYTF. This sequence joins TRBV6-1 and TRBJ1-2; 7 bases agree with TRBD1. V was clipped by 6 bases and J by 5 bases; unmatched bases: 6. The CDR3 consists of 13 residues. CDR1 is MNHNS and CDR2 is SASEGT in the germline V gene.

The rearrangement links TRBV12-3 or TRBV12-4 to TRBJ1-3; the D is unclear. CDR3 length: 13 amino acids. Trimming took off 7 bases at V and 0 bases at J, with 7 bases between the two ends. The CDR3 nucleotides read TGTGCCAGCAATCCCCTCTCTGGAAACACCATATATTTT. This gives the protein CASNPLSGNTIYF.

CDR3 DNA sequence: TGCAGTGCTAGTGACCTACAGGGGGCCCAGTATGGCTACACCTTC. Translation: CSASDLQGAQYGYTF. The chain carries TRBV20-1 and TRBJ1-2, with 9 bases lining up with TRBD1. CDR3 size: 15 residues. V gave up 3 bases and J gave up 5 bases; unmatched junction bases: 10. The germline gives CDR1 DFQATT, CDR2 SNEGSKA (reference sequence).

The chain carries TRBV5-1 and TRBJ2-7; 9 nucleotides align to TRBD1. The CDR3 is 15 residues long. V shed 4 bases and J 5 bases; nucleotides not matched to a gene: 10. Per germline, CDR1 SGHRS and CDR2 YFSETQ. The CDR3 region is CASSRPGQGPNEQYF. In DNA form, the CDR3 reads TGCGCCAGCAGCCGGCCGGGACAGGGACCGAACGAGCAGTACTTC.

This clonotype was seen only a few times. The chain recombines TRBV9 with TRBJ1-1, with D tentatively TRBD1 (6 bases). V was pared by 3 bases and J by 3 bases, with 15 bases between. Germline assignment: CDR1 SGDLS and CDR2 YYNGEE. This CDR3 contains 15 residues. This CDR3 reads CASSAHVGGHTEAFF. In DNA form, the CDR3 reads TGTGCCAGCAGCGCCCACGTGGGGGGGCACACTGAAGCTTTCTTT.

This clonotype was counted a few times. The V call is TRBV5-1, the J call TRBJ1-2, with TRBD1 as a possible D gene (5 bases). The CDR3 has 15 residues. V was clipped by 0 bases and J by 4 bases, with 13 bases between them. Germline V lookup: CDR1 SGHRS, CDR2 YFSETQ. The CDR3 loop reads CASSLGASQGYGYTF. Written as DNA, the CDR3 is TGCGCCAGCAGCTTGGGGGCCAGTCAGGGCTATGGCTACACCTTC.

This clonotype was observed many times. The chain uses TRBV7-9 and TRBJ2-5; 12 bases line up with TRBD1. The end of the DNA fits TRBJ2-1 better, so the J call may be wrong. The CDR3 has 16 amino acids. Germline CDR1 reads SEHNR; CDR2 reads FQNEAQ (reference sequence). Written as DNA, the CDR3 is TGTGCCAGCAGCCTAGAGTCGGGACAGGGGGCCCGCGAGCAGTTCTTC. Protein product: CASSLESGQGAREQFF.

The chain is built from TRBV20-1 and TRBJ2-3; possible D gene TRBD1, 7 bases. Between the trimmed V and J ends, which lost 7 bases and 1 base, there was a span of 21 bases. This CDR3 is 16 amino acids long. Germline loops: CDR1 DFQATT, CDR2 SNEGSKA (reference sequence). CDR3: CSVNQGGLVRTDTQYF. CDR3 nucleotide sequence: TGCAGTGTTAATCAGGGGGGTTTGGTCCGCACAGATACGCAGTATTTT.

The chain is built from TRBV7-2 and TRBJ2-7; TRBD2 matches at 7 bases. Germline CDR1 is SGHTA and CDR2 is FQGNSA. The trim removed 5 bases at V and 3 bases at J, leaving 16 bases unmatched. This CDR3 contains 17 residues. The CDR3 DNA follows: TGTGCCAGCAGCCCCCTTATGGGGGGGACCCAATACTACGAGCAGTACTTC. It yields the protein CASSPLMGGTQYYEQYF.

This chain joins TRBV5-6 and TRBJ2-5; 10 positions match TRBD2. The DNA end is more similar to TRBJ2-1, so the J call may be wrong. From germline, CDR1 is SGHDT and CDR2 YYEEEE. The CDR3 contains 15 residues. CDR3 residues: CASNPSGGFYNEQFF. The DNA of the CDR3 is TGTGCCAGTAACCCTAGCGGGGGTTTCTACAATGAGCAGTTCTTC.

V usage is TRBV12-3 or TRBV12-4 and J usage is TRBJ2-5; the D is unclear. Trimming removed 7 bases at V and 6 bases at J, with 15 bases between. There are 13 residues in the CDR3. The CDR3 here is CASMSRFEKTQYF. The CDR3 bases are TGTGCCAGCATGTCCCGTTTCGAGAAGACCCAGTACTTC.

The chain carries TRBV7-2 and TRBJ1-2; D gene ambiguous. Germline V lookup: CDR1 SGHTA, CDR2 FQGNSA. CDR3 length equals 14 residues. V lost 5 bases and J 1 base, leaving 11 bases between the germline ends. CDR3 loop: CASSATESNYGYTF. CDR3 nucleotide sequence: TGTGCCAGCAGCGCAACGGAGAGTAACTATGGCTACACCTTC.

This clonotype was found a few times. This chain links TRBV7-9 with TRBJ2-6; 8 bases are a match to TRBD1. After removal of 2 bases from V and 2 bases from J, the junction contained 11 bases not matched to a gene. The CDR3 has 19 amino acids. CDR1 and CDR2 (germline): SEHNR, FQNEAQ (reference sequence). In DNA, the CDR3 is TGTGCCAGCAGCTTAATACTCGGACAGGGCCTGGCTGGGGCCAACGTCCTGACTTTC. It codes for CASSLILGQGLAGANVLTF.

The chain couples TRBV12-3 or TRBV12-4 to TRBJ2-1; TRBD2 aligns across 7 bases. With 3 bases clipped from V and 3 bases from J, the junction kept 8 bases outside the gene matches. This CDR3 comprises 16 residues. CDR3 sequence: CASSLGGEGFYNEQFF. CDR3 DNA sequence: TGTGCCAGCAGTTTGGGAGGGGAGGGCTTCTACAATGAGCAGTTCTTC.

The rearrangement links TRBV30 to TRBJ2-4; unclear D gene. This CDR3 has 15 amino acids. Per the germline V gene, CDR1 is GTSNPN and CDR2 is SVGIG (reference sequence). V was pared by 0 bases and J by 0 bases, with 9 bases between. The CDR3 nucleotides read TGTGCCTGGAGTGTGCGACGATTAGCCAAAAACATTCAGTACTTC. Encoded protein: CAWSVRRLAKNIQYF.

This clonotype was seen a few times. This sequence joins TRBV5-1 and TRBJ2-5, with TRBD1 matching 10 bases. The CDR3 is made up of 13 amino acids. Trimming at V came to 7 bases and at J to 5 bases, leaving 5 bases not matched to a gene. Germline values: CDR1 SGHRS, CDR2 YFSETQ. The CDR3 DNA reads as TGCGCCAGCGCCTGGACAGGGGGGGAGACCCAGTACTTC. Amino acid sequence: CASAWTGGETQYF.

The chain carries TRBV11-2 and TRBJ1-6, with D possibly being TRBD1 (5 bases). This CDR3 has 14 residues. Trimming stripped 6 bases from V and 9 bases from J, with 15 bases between. Germline V CDR1 and CDR2: SGHAT, FQNNGV. In nucleotides, the CDR3 is TGTGCCAGCAGTTTCCCGAAGGGGTGTTCACCCCTCCACTTT. The encoded protein is CASSFPKGCSPLHF.

This clonotype was counted only a few times. The rearrangement uses TRBV7-6 and TRBJ2-6, with D perhaps matching TRBD1 (5 bases). V lost 4 bases and J lost 2, with 9 bases in between. This CDR3 spans 15 amino acids. Germline V lookup: CDR1 SGHVS, CDR2 FNYEAQ. CDR3 amino acids: CASSSSGTGANVLTF. CDR3 nucleotide sequence: TGTGCCAGCAGCTCTTCAGGGACTGGGGCCAACGTCCTGACTTTC.

V is TRBV30 and J is TRBJ2-5; no firm D call. The end of the DNA fits TRBJ2-1 better, so the J call may be wrong. The CDR3 has 13 residues. Germline V gene sequence: CDR1 GTSNPN, CDR2 SVGIG (reference sequence). CDR3 nucleotides: TGTGCCTGGAGTGAACCCGGAGAAAATGAGCAGTTCTTC. It codes for CAWSEPGENEQFF.

The chain combines TRBV4-1 with TRBJ2-1; D may correspond to TRBD1 or TRBD2 (5 bases each). The CDR3 loop spans 18 amino acids. Germline V CDR1 and CDR2: MGHRA, YSYEKL. V lost 0 bases and J 0 bases, leaving 15 bases between the germline ends. The CDR3 reads CASSQETRGPSSYNEQFF. CDR3 nucleotide sequence: TGCGCCAGCAGCCAAGAGACTCGGGGCCCCAGCTCCTACAATGAGCAGTTCTTC.

The V and J genes are TRBV3-1 and TRBJ2-1, with 12 nucleotides matching TRBD2. Germline V gene data show CDR1 as LGHDT and CDR2 as YNNKEL (reference sequence). Trimming removed 2 bases from V and 14 bases from J; junction bases left unmatched: 7. The CDR3 is 14 residues long. CDR3: CASSQTSGGSLEFF. Here the CDR3 DNA reads TGTGCCAGCAGCCAAACTAGCGGGGGGAGTCTAGAGTTCTTC.

This chain joins TRBV10-3 and TRBJ2-7, with 8 bases that match TRBD2. CDR1 is ENHRY, CDR2 SYGVKD, per germline. The CDR3 contains 14 residues. Losses at the gene ends were 4 bases for V and 0 bases for J; bases not matched to a gene: 2. This CDR3 is CAISGGGSSYEQYF. CDR3 bases: TGTGCCATCAGTGGCGGGGGGAGCTCCTACGAGCAGTACTTC.

This clonotype was seen at least ten times. The chain combines TRBV9 with TRBJ2-5; D remains unclear. V lost 4 bases and J 1 base, leaving 5 bases between the germline ends. CDR1 SGDLS and CDR2 YYNGEE come from the germline V gene. The length of the CDR3 is 12 residues. The CDR3 reads CASSTTQETQYF. The CDR3 region has the DNA TGTGCCAGCAGCACAACCCAAGAGACCCAGTACTTC.

The V call is TRBV5-1, the J call TRBJ2-3; 13 nucleotides align to TRBD2. The germline CDR1 and CDR2 sequences are SGHRS and YFSETQ. The CDR3 runs 17 residues. With 2 bases clipped from V and 2 bases from J, the junction kept 5 bases outside the gene matches. As DNA, the CDR3 is TGCGCCAGCAGCTTACGGACTAGCGGGAGATCCACAGATACGCAGTATTTT. It translates to CASSLRTSGRSTDTQYF.

This clonotype has more than one count but fewer than ten. The genes are TRBV7-9 and TRBJ1-1; possibly TRBD1 for D (5 bases). V was pared by 6 bases and J by 1 base, with 18 bases between. This CDR3 is built from 16 residues. CDR1 is SEHNR and CDR2 is FQNEAQ in the germline V gene (reference sequence). The DNA for the CDR3 is TGTGCCAGCAGGCCCCTGCAGGGAGCCCCGAACACTGAAGCTTTCTTT. Translation gives CASRPLQGAPNTEAFF.